The 25 T cell receptor beta chains below all came from one sample that was sequenced in a study of blood T cell repertoires in COVID-19. Measured with immunoSEQ multiplex PCR; TCRdb has only the in-frame clones, and not every one. Among tens of thousands of clones listed, 60% to 85% were seen once. The sample comprised peripheral blood. The receptor set was obtained from a human donor with active or convalescent COVID-19. The donor label of this sample is uncertain.

This clone has only one observation. The V gene is TRBV30, the J gene TRBJ1-3, with D maybe TRBD1 (6 bases). Between the trimmed V and J ends, which lost 4 bases and 3 bases, there was a span of 10 bases. Germline V lookup: CDR1 GTSNPN, CDR2 SVGIG (reference sequence). The CDR3 extends over 13 amino acids. CDR3 sequence reads: CAWTGVFGNTIYF. Written as DNA, the CDR3 is TGTGCCTGGACAGGGGTTTTTGGAAACACCATATATTTT. The variable domain in full, completed from reference TRBV30 and TRBJ1-3, reads SQTIHQWPATLVQPVGSPLSLECTVEGTSNPNLYWYRQAAGRGLQLLFYSVGIGQISSEVPQNLSASRPQDRQFILSSKKLLLSDSGFYLCAWTGVFGNTIYFGEGSWLTVV.

The chain couples TRBV29-1 to TRBJ1-1; maybe TRBD1 (5 bases). CDR1 and CDR2 from the germline V gene are SQVTM and ANQGSEA. The CDR3 consists of 13 residues. Trimming shortened V by 4 bases and J by 5 bases, and 14 bases separated the two germline ends. This chain's CDR3 is CSVVEGRRTEAFF. The CDR3 nucleotides are TGCAGCGTTGTTGAGGGGAGGCGAACTGAAGCTTTCTTT.

The chain couples TRBV12-5 to TRBJ2-1, with D unclear. Germline assignment: CDR1 LGHNT and CDR2 FRNRAP. The CDR3 runs 18 residues. V lost 0 bases and J lost 5, with 20 bases in between. The CDR3 sequence is CASGLVPFIIQIHNEQFF. The CDR3 DNA is TGTGCTAGTGGTTTGGTACCCTTCATCATCCAGATCCACAATGAGCAGTTCTTC.

This clone was recorded a few times. The chain couples TRBV5-1 to TRBJ2-1; 11 nucleotides match TRBD1. The length of the CDR3 is 19 residues. V dropped 5 bases and J dropped 0; count of bases not matched to a gene: 13. CDR1 and CDR2 from the germline V gene are SGHRS and YFSETQ. Here the CDR3 reads CASRPDRGRGVSSYNEQFF. The CDR3 DNA is TGCGCCAGCAGGCCGGACAGGGGGCGCGGGGTTAGCTCCTACAATGAGCAGTTCTTC. Drawing the rest from reference TRBV5-1 and TRBJ2-1, the complete variable domain is KAGVTQTPRYLIKTRGQQVTLSCSPISGHRSVSWYQQTPGQGLQFLFEYFSETQRNKGNFPGRFSGRQFSNSRSEMNVSTLELGDSALYLCASRPDRGRGVSSYNEQFFGPGTRLTVL.

The rearrangement links TRBV9 to TRBJ2-7; D not resolved. Germline V gene data show CDR1 as SGDLS and CDR2 as YYNGEE. The length of the CDR3 is 13 residues. Trimming removed 3 bases at V and 3 bases at J, with 10 bases between. The CDR3, as DNA: TGTGCCAGCAGCGGATCAGAATTCTACGAGCAGTACTTC. Translated: CASSGSEFYEQYF.

This clone was seen only once. The chain has TRBV19 and TRBJ2-7, with D uncertain. The germline gives CDR1 LNHDA, CDR2 SQIVND (reference sequence). V lost 0 bases to trimming and J lost 3 bases, with 12 bases between them. The CDR3 consists of 15 residues. The CDR3 loop reads CASSIERGAFYEQYF. CDR3 nucleotides: TGTGCCAGTAGTATAGAGCGTGGAGCGTTCTACGAGCAGTACTTC.

This chain joins TRBV4-1 and TRBJ1-1; a possible D gene is TRBD1 (5 bases). Germline V CDR1 and CDR2: MGHRA, YSYEKL. With 0 bases removed from V and 7 bases from J, the gap between germline ends came to 12 bases. The CDR3 is 14 residues long. The CDR3 region is CASSQDSRTLEAFF. In nucleotides, the CDR3 is TGCGCCAGCAGCCAAGATTCCCGGACACTTGAAGCTTTCTTT.

The rearrangement joins TRBV5-4 to TRBJ2-3; tentatively, D is TRBD2 (6 bases). The germline CDR1 and CDR2 sequences are SGHNT and YYREEE (reference sequence). CDR3 length: 15 amino acids. V was pared by 6 bases and J by 2 bases, with 16 bases between. CDR3: CASKGVSGFTDTQYF. CDR3 DNA: TGTGCCAGCAAGGGAGTTAGCGGCTTCACAGATACGCAGTATTTT.

This rearrangement joins TRBV30 to TRBJ2-1; D remains ambiguous. Trimming stripped 3 bases from V and 5 bases from J, with 5 bases between. The CDR3 sequence is 11 residues long. Germline-derived CDR1 and CDR2 are GTSNPN and SVGIG (reference sequence). CDR3 sequence (DNA): TGTGCCTGGAGCAAAAACAATGAGCAGTTCTTC. Translated, it gives CAWSKNNEQFF.

V usage is TRBV5-1 and J usage is TRBJ1-2; D is possibly TRBD1 (5 bases). There are 14 residues in the CDR3. Trimming removed 3 bases from V and 4 bases from J, with 13 bases in between. CDR1 is SGHRS, CDR2 YFSETQ, per germline. Here the CDR3 reads CASSYPGQIYGYTF. DNA of the CDR3: TGCGCCAGCAGCTACCCAGGGCAGATCTATGGCTACACCTTC.

CDR3: CASSLGTGRQPQHF. CDR3 sequence (DNA): TGTGCCAGCAGCTTAGGGACAGGGCGTCAGCCCCAGCATTTT. The chain couples TRBV7-9 to TRBJ1-5, with 8 bases lining up with TRBD1. CDR3 length equals 14 residues. The V gene's germline CDR1 is SEHNR and CDR2 FQNEAQ (reference sequence). V dropped 1 base and J dropped 6; count of bases not matched to a gene: 2.

Only a few counts were recorded for this clone. The chain has TRBV29-1 and TRBJ1-5; TRBD1 agrees at 7 bases. V dropped 4 bases and J dropped 0; count of bases not matched to a gene: 6. This CDR3 is built from 15 residues. The V gene's germline CDR1 is SQVTM and CDR2 ANQGSEA. Here the CDR3 DNA reads TGCAGCGTTGGGGGACAGTCTAATAGCAATCAGCCCCAGCATTTT. It encodes CSVGGQSNSNQPQHF.

The chain links TRBV2 to TRBJ2-3; D not certain. The ends were cut back, 5 bases at V and 0 bases at J, with 12 bases in the middle. CDR1 and CDR2 (germline): SNHLY, FYNNEI. CDR3 size: 15 residues. The CDR3 DNA reads TGTGCCAGCAGTATTACTTCTTCTAGCACAGATACGCAGTATTTT. Translation: CASSITSSSTDTQYF.

The chain couples TRBV14 to TRBJ1-6; D remains unclear. Trimming pared 1 base from V and 14 bases from J, leaving 9 bases between. The CDR3 totals 12 residues. Looked up from germline, CDR1 is SGHDN and CDR2 is FVKESK. CDR3 DNA sequence: TGTGCCAGCAGCCAAGGCGGGATAGCCCTCCACTTT. Encoded protein: CASSQGGIALHF.

This clone was counted a few times. This chain links TRBV5-1 with TRBJ2-7; 10 bases are shared with TRBD2. The CDR3 contains 15 residues. CDR1 is SGHRS, CDR2 YFSETQ, per germline. Trimming cost V 4 bases and J 3 bases; bases outside gene matches: 7. In DNA, the CDR3 is TGCGCCAGCAGCATAACTAGCGGGGCGTACTACGAGCAGTACTTC. This encodes CASSITSGAYYEQYF.

The rearrangement uses TRBV6-1 and TRBJ2-3; D remains unclear. CDR3 length: 14 amino acids. Germline V gives CDR1 MNHNS, CDR2 SASEGT. V lost 2 bases and J 1 base, leaving 7 bases between the germline ends. In DNA, the CDR3 is TGTGCCAGCAGTGAAATAGTCCGCACAGATACGCAGTATTTT. Amino acid sequence: CASSEIVRTDTQYF.

The chain combines TRBV6-2 or TRBV6-3 with TRBJ2-7, with TRBD1 as a possible D gene (6 bases). The V end lost 5 bases, the J end lost 9 bases, and 20 bases lay between the germline ends. Germline CDR1 MNHEY, CDR2 SVGEGT. The CDR3 spans 14 residues. The CDR3: CASSPGTYYDGQYF. The CDR3 DNA follows: TGTGCCAGCAGTCCCGGGACATATTACGACGGGCAGTACTTC.

A word on this clone: This may be a read error: a much more frequent sequence differs by one nucleotide. The chain is built from TRBV4-1 and TRBJ2-2, with 8 bases aligning to TRBD2. The CDR3 is made up of 15 amino acids. Germline V gene data show CDR1 as MGHRA and CDR2 as YSYEKL. This CDR3 is CARSLPGGGPGELFF. CDR3 sequence (DNA): TGCGCCCGCAGCCTGCCCGGGGGGGGGCCCGGGGAGCTGTTTTTT.

The gene calls are TRBV13 and TRBJ2-2, with TRBD2 matching over 14 bases. The CDR3 sequence is 19 residues long. The ends lost 6 bases at V and 3 bases at J; junction bases unmatched: 12. From germline, CDR1 is PRHDT and CDR2 FYEKMQ (reference sequence). CDR3 DNA: TGTGCCAGCAGAGGTTTTGGGACTAGCGGGAGTAAGGACACCGGGGAGCTGTTTTTT. As protein: CASRGFGTSGSKDTGELFF.

CDR3 amino acids: CASSRQGLNTEAFF. Written as DNA, the CDR3 is TGTGCCAGCAGTCGGCAGGGGCTAAACACTGAAGCTTTCTTT. The chain carries TRBV2 and TRBJ1-1; D is possibly TRBD1 (6 bases). This CDR3 spans 14 amino acids. V was trimmed by 5 bases and J by 2 bases, leaving 12 bases between them. Looked up from germline, CDR1 is SNHLY and CDR2 is FYNNEI.

The J gene is TRBJ1-4, the V gene TRBV16; D possibly corresponds to TRBD1 (5 bases). This CDR3 has 13 residues. The germline V gene encodes CDR1 KGHSY and CDR2 FQNENV. V was shortened by 1 base and J by 7 bases, with 7 bases between the two germline ends. The CDR3 sequence: CASSQFRVEKLFF. In DNA, the CDR3 is TGTGCCAGCAGCCAATTCAGGGTTGAAAAACTGTTTTTT.

The chain carries TRBV27 and TRBJ2-2; TRBD1 agrees at 8 bases. This CDR3 spans 13 amino acids. The junction had 4 bases not matched to a gene; V was cut back by 10 bases and J by 3 bases. The germline CDR1 and CDR2 sequences are MNHEY and SMNVEV (reference sequence). The CDR3 sequence: CATDRGDTGELFF. CDR3 bases: TGTGCCACCGACAGGGGTGACACCGGGGAGCTGTTTTTT.

This clone appeared once. V and J are TRBV6-1 and TRBJ2-1; 7 positions agree with TRBD2. The CDR3 has 16 amino acids. Per the germline V gene, CDR1 is MNHNS and CDR2 is SASEGT. After removal of 2 bases from V and 5 bases from J, the junction contained 9 bases not matched to a gene. The CDR3 DNA sequence: TGTGCCAGCAGTGAAATCGCTAGCGGCTTTAACAATGAGCAGTTCTTC. This encodes CASSEIASGFNNEQFF.

In its sample, this clone was seen once. V gene TRBV7-6 combines with J gene TRBJ1-6; TRBD1 matches 8 bases. The CDR3 has 14 residues. Trimming took 2 bases from V and 8 from J; bases not matched to a gene: 2. Germline loops: CDR1 SGHVS, CDR2 FNYEAQ. CDR3 residues: CASSLQTGDSPLHF. The CDR3 DNA sequence: TGTGCCAGCAGCTTACAGACAGGGGATTCACCCCTCCACTTT. Filled out from reference TRBV7-6 and TRBJ1-6, the complete variable domain reads GAGVSQSPRYKVTKRGQDVALRCDPISGHVSLYWYRQALGQGPEFLTYFNYEAQQDKSGLPNDRFSAERPEGSISTLTIQRTEQRDSAMYRCASSLQTGDSPLHFGNGTRLTVT.

This chain uses TRBV10-3 with TRBJ2-1, with 8 bases fitting TRBD1. CDR1 and CDR2 (germline): ENHRY, SYGVKD. The CDR3 length is 12 residues. With 5 bases clipped from V and 10 bases from J, the junction kept 4 bases outside the gene matches. The CDR3 region is CAISQGAGEQFF. For the CDR3, the DNA is TGTGCCATCAGTCAGGGGGCGGGAGAGCAGTTCTTC.